These T cell receptor beta chains were read from a single sample in a study of T cells in Graves' hyperthyroidism and ophthalmopathy. TCRdb independently ran MiXCR on the multiplex PCR reads; one entry per CDR3 protein. The data contain 500,000 to 750,000 distinct CDR3 sequences, about 14% of them seen just once; the ten biggest clones take up approximately 6.4%. Sequencing input: blood. The source of these receptors is a woman younger than 30 with Graves' ophthalmopathy. CDR3s include the opening cysteine and the closing phenylalanine or tryptophan. The D gene is left open where the match is weak. A clone size is listed for some rows: how often the clone was seen (once, few, many), or a class if it is expanded.

size	V	J	D	CDR3	DNA
many	TRBV20-1	TRBJ2-1	.	CSASDSAAHYNEQFF	TGCAGTGCTTCCGATTCGGCGGCCCACTACAATGAGCAGTTCTTC
.	TRBV7-9	TRBJ2-7	TRBD2	CASSPGTAGAYEHEQYF	TGTGCCAGCAGCCCAGGTACGGCGGGAGCATACGAGCACGAGCAGTACTTC
many	TRBV7-3	TRBJ2-7	.	CASSPRGAGEQYF	TGTGCCAGCAGCCCTAGGGGGGCAGGGGAGCAGTACTTC
few	TRBV6-9	TRBJ1-5	TRBD1	CASSSRDRVNQPQHF	TGTGCCAGCAGTTCGAGGGACAGGGTCAATCAGCCCCAGCATTTT
few	TRBV6-1	TRBJ1-4	.	CASSRQEGRGEKLFF	TGTGCCAGCAGCAGACAGGAGGGTCGGGGTGAAAAACTGTTTTTT
many	TRBV12-3/TRBV12-4	TRBJ2-1	TRBD1	CASSLERWGQGPPYEQFF	TGTGCCAGCAGTTTAGAACGTTGGGGACAGGGACCTCCGTATGAGCAGTTCTTC
many	TRBV11-3	TRBJ2-7	.	CASSLGDASPYEQYF	TGTGCCAGCAGCTTGGGGGACGCCTCCCCCTACGAGCAGTACTTC
.	TRBV18	TRBJ2-7	TRBD1	CTSSPDRTTYEQYF	TGTACCAGCTCACCGGACAGGACGACCTACGAGCAGTACTTC
.	TRBV11-1	TRBJ2-7	.	CASSVEVREEQYF	TGTGCCAGCAGCGTCGAAGTCCGGGAAGAGCAGTACTTC
few	TRBV10-2	TRBJ2-1	TRBD1	CASIPGQGGNEQFF	TGCGCCAGCATCCCGGGACAGGGTGGCAATGAGCAGTTCTTC
many	TRBV7-3	TRBJ2-7	TRBD1	CASSLGQGRDEQYF	TGTGCCAGCAGCCTCGGACAGGGGCGGGACGAGCAGTACTTC
.	TRBV28	TRBJ2-2	TRBD1	CASNAGQGAYGGELFF	TGTGCCAGCAACGCTGGACAGGGGGCTTATGGCGGGGAGCTGTTTTTT
many	TRBV9	TRBJ2-7	TRBD2	CASSDHPGLAGLAEQYF	TGTGCCAGCAGCGACCACCCGGGACTAGCGGGATTGGCCGAGCAGTACTTC
.	TRBV6-1	TRBJ2-5	.	CASRSTGTGLITQHF	TGTGCCAGCAGGTCCACCGGGACTGGCCTCATCACCCAGCACTTC
many	TRBV27	TRBJ2-1	TRBD2	CASSWGLAAREQFF	TGTGCCAGCAGTTGGGGACTAGCGGCCCGTGAGCAGTTCTTC
many	TRBV7-2	TRBJ2-7	.	CASSLVPASLTYEQYF	TGTGCCAGCAGCTTAGTCCCCGCTAGCTTGACCTACGAGCAGTACTTC
.	TRBV7-2	TRBJ2-3	TRBD2	CASSVRLAGEGRSDTQYF	TGTGCCAGCAGCGTTAGACTAGCGGGAGAGGGGCGGTCAGATACGCAGTATTTT
.	TRBV7-9	TRBJ2-7	.	CASSILGTDYEQYF	TGTGCCAGCAGCATCCTAGGGACGGACTACGAGCAGTACTTC
.	TRBV28	TRBJ2-1	.	CASSFVSGSGRYNEQFF	TGTGCCAGCAGTTTTGTTTCCGGTAGCGGACGCTACAATGAGCAGTTCTTC
many	TRBV7-9	TRBJ2-1	.	CASSLSTGLDEQFF	TGTGCCAGCAGCTTAAGTACGGGGTTAGATGAGCAGTTCTTC
many	TRBV28	TRBJ1-1	.	CASSFGDGRRTEAFF	TGTGCCAGCAGTTTTGGGGACGGAAGAAGGACTGAAGCTTTCTTT
.	TRBV30	TRBJ2-2	TRBD1	CAWNGQGAPGELFF	TGTGCCTGGAATGGACAGGGGGCCCCCGGGGAGCTGTTTTTT
many	TRBV6-1	TRBJ2-3	.	CASSSPSSTDTQYF	TGTGCCAGCAGTTCCCCCTCGAGCACAGATACGCAGTATTTT
.	TRBV19	TRBJ1-1	TRBD1	CASSTLTGAGSTEAFF	TGTGCCAGTAGTACCCTGACAGGGGCAGGAAGCACTGAAGCTTTCTTT
few	TRBV11-3	TRBJ1-2	.	CASSPDGPGEYTF	TGTGCCAGCAGCCCAGACGGACCGGGAGAGTACACCTTC
few	TRBV7-9	TRBJ2-3	TRBD1	CASSTGVESTDTQYF	TGTGCCAGCAGTACAGGGGTTGAATCGACAGATACGCAGTATTTT
.	TRBV19	TRBJ1-4	.	CASSIDGKTTNEKLFF	TGTGCCAGTAGTATAGACGGGAAAACAACTAATGAAAAACTGTTTTTT
many	TRBV2	TRBJ1-1	.	CASSVQGVIAFF	TGTGCCAGCAGTGTACAGGGAGTAATCGCTTTCTTT
.	TRBV9	TRBJ2-4	TRBD2	CASSVGGLAGGPSPKNIQYF	TGTGCCAGCAGCGTAGGCGGATTAGCGGGAGGGCCTTCGCCGAAAAACATTCAGTACTTC
.	TRBV10-3	TRBJ1-1	.	CAILGGGDTEAFF	TGTGCCATCTTAGGGGGGGGGGACACTGAAGCTTTCTTT
.	TRBV29-1	TRBJ1-5	.	CSVELRAAQPQHF	TGCAGCGTTGAACTCCGGGCGGCTCAGCCCCAGCATTTT
.	TRBV7-6	TRBJ1-3	.	CASSPRWGAGNTIYF	TGTGCCAGCAGCCCCCGGTGGGGGGCTGGAAACACCATATATTTT
.	TRBV7-2	TRBJ2-7	TRBD1	CASSPHRDRGRFDEQYF	TGTGCCAGCAGCCCCCACCGGGACAGGGGGCGATTTGACGAGCAGTACTTC
many	TRBV7-9	TRBJ2-3	.	CASSPNRGLSTDTQYF	TGTGCCAGCAGCCCCAACCGGGGCCTAAGCACAGATACGCAGTATTTT
.	TRBV19	TRBJ1-3	.	CASSIQAGNTIYF	TGTGCCAGTAGTATACAGGCTGGAAACACCATATATTTT
many	TRBV2	TRBJ1-1	.	CASNYSPGNTEAFF	TGTGCCAGCAACTACTCTCCCGGGAACACTGAAGCTTTCTTT
few	TRBV5-1	TRBJ1-5	.	CASSPQCSFYSNQPQHF	TGCGCCAGCAGCCCCCAGTGTAGTTTCTATAGCAATCAGCCCCAGCATTTT
few	TRBV19	TRBJ1-1	.	CASSPPENTEAFF	TGTGCCAGTAGTCCCCCGGAGAACACTGAAGCTTTCTTT
many	TRBV6-5	TRBJ2-1	TRBD1	CASSYRTGAYNEQFF	TGTGCCAGCAGTTACAGGACAGGGGCTTACAATGAGCAGTTCTTC
many	TRBV6-2/TRBV6-3	TRBJ2-7	.	CASSMISGSSYEQYF	TGTGCCAGCAGCATGATATCGGGGAGCTCCTACGAGCAGTACTTC
many	TRBV12-3/TRBV12-4	TRBJ2-7	.	CASSPISSRVHYEQYF	TGTGCCAGCAGTCCCATCTCTTCGAGGGTCCACTACGAGCAGTACTTC
.	TRBV4-1	TRBJ2-2	.	CASSHSQGKTGELFF	TGCGCCAGCAGCCATAGTCAGGGAAAAACCGGGGAGCTGTTTTTT
many	TRBV10-3	TRBJ2-5	.	CAISVGRQAETQYF	TGTGCCATCAGTGTTGGTCGGCAGGCGGAGACCCAGTACTTC
many	TRBV24-1	TRBJ2-5	.	CATSDLRRETQYF	TGTGCCACCAGTGATTTGCGAAGAGAGACCCAGTACTTC
many	TRBV5-5	TRBJ2-2	.	CASSWEWTTDTGELFF	TGTGCCAGCAGCTGGGAATGGACGACGGACACCGGGGAGCTGTTTTTT
many	TRBV4-1	TRBJ1-5	TRBD1	CASSPKGTGNNQPQHF	TGCGCCAGCAGCCCCAAGGGGACAGGGAACAATCAGCCCCAGCATTTT
many	TRBV10-2	TRBJ2-5	.	CASRDSQETQYF	TGCGCCAGCAGGGACAGCCAAGAGACCCAGTACTTC
many	TRBV20-1	TRBJ2-7	TRBD1	CSARSPRTGLYEQYF	TGCAGTGCTAGATCCCCCCGGACAGGCCTCTACGAGCAGTACTTC
.	TRBV7-9	TRBJ2-1	.	CASSPTWAEGSYNEQFF	TGTGCCAGCAGCCCTACGTGGGCGGAGGGCTCCTACAATGAGCAGTTCTTC
many	TRBV20-1	TRBJ2-1	.	CSARDPQYAYNEQFF	TGCAGTGCTAGAGACCCGCAATACGCCTACAATGAGCAGTTCTTC
.	TRBV7-9	TRBJ2-7	.	CASSSWDTYYEQYF	TGTGCCAGCAGCTCCTGGGACACCTACTACGAGCAGTACTTC
once	TRBV6-2/TRBV6-3	TRBJ2-7	TRBD1	CASSYSGTGAVYEQYF	TGTGCCAGCAGTTACTCCGGGACAGGGGCCGTTTACGAGCAGTACTTC
few	TRBV6-5	TRBJ2-1	TRBD2	CASSYWGLANEQFF	TGTGCCAGCAGTTACTGGGGACTAGCAAATGAGCAGTTCTTC
many	TRBV20-1	TRBJ1-2	.	CSARSTGFHLYGYTF	TGCAGTGCTAGATCCACAGGGTTTCACCTCTATGGCTACACCTTC
many	TRBV12-3/TRBV12-4	TRBJ2-7	.	CASSLGAGASYEQYF	TGTGCCAGCAGTTTGGGTGCTGGAGCCTCCTACGAGCAGTACTTC
many	TRBV5-1	TRBJ2-6	.	CASMTPVPGANVLTF	TGCGCCAGCATGACGCCCGTACCTGGGGCCAACGTCCTGACTTTC
few	TRBV7-2	TRBJ2-7	.	CASSLGVWNLIRSYEQYF	TGTGCCAGCAGCTTAGGGGTTTGGAACCTAATTAGGAGCTACGAGCAGTACTTC
many	TRBV12-5	TRBJ2-5	.	CASEGGDSRGVETQYF	TGTGCTAGTGAAGGAGGAGACTCCCGAGGGGTAGAGACCCAGTACTTC